The 16 T cell receptor beta chains given below trace back to one sample, sequenced in a study of blood T cell repertoires in COVID-19. The table came from immunoSEQ multiplex PCR; TCRdb's copy has only in-frame clones and leaves some out. The repertoire consists of some 110,000 clones, with about 86% occurring once and the leading ten covering roughly 7.9%. The specimen was peripheral blood. Every receptor here comes from a man aged 70 or older who had recovered from COVID-19.

This chain joins TRBV9 and TRBJ2-3; the D gene is possibly TRBD2 (5 bases). V was pared by 0 bases and J by 0 bases, with 11 bases between. The CDR3 has 16 amino acids. Germline V lookup: CDR1 SGDLS, CDR2 YYNGEE. CDR3 in DNA: TGTGCCAGCAGCGTAGCGGGGTCCACTAGCACAGATACGCAGTATTTT. This translates into CASSVAGSTSTDTQYF.

The V call is TRBV5-1, the J call TRBJ1-2; 8 bases fit TRBD1. With V trimmed by 4 bases and J by 8 bases, 7 bases remained unmatched. This CDR3 spans 13 amino acids. Germline V gene lookup returns CDR1 SGHRS and CDR2 YFSETQ. CDR3 DNA sequence: TGCGCCAGCAGCGTCGACAGGGGTGGCGGCTACACCTTC. The encoded protein is CASSVDRGGGYTF.

This clone occurred a few times. The rearrangement joins TRBV18 to TRBJ1-5; D gene uncertain. This CDR3 contains 13 residues. V shed 2 bases and J shed 9 bases, with 11 bases lying between them. Germline CDR1 reads KGHSH; CDR2 reads LQKENI. The CDR3 bases are TGTGCCAGCTCACCAGACTCCGGGAGGCCCCAGCATTTT. Translation: CASSPDSGRPQHF.

The chain employs TRBV5-1 and TRBJ1-1, with TRBD1 matching over 8 bases. The CDR3 spans 15 residues. CDR1 and CDR2 (germline): SGHRS, YFSETQ. The V segment lost 4 bases and the J segment 3 bases; nucleotides outside the gene matches: 8. CDR3 in amino acids: CASSTVTGADTEAFF. The CDR3, as DNA: TGCGCCAGCAGCACAGTGACAGGGGCGGACACTGAAGCTTTCTTT.

The V gene is TRBV5-1, the J gene TRBJ1-6, with 8 nucleotides matching TRBD1. The germline CDR1 and CDR2 sequences are SGHRS and YFSETQ. The CDR3 sequence is 16 residues long. V shed 1 base, J shed 8 bases, and the junction held 8 bases outside the gene matches. DNA for the CDR3: TGCGCCAGCAGCTTGCGAGGGACAGGAAGGTATTCACCCCTCCACTTT. This translates into CASSLRGTGRYSPLHF. Full variable domain (rest looked up from reference TRBV5-1 and TRBJ1-6): KAGVTQTPRYLIKTRGQQVTLSCSPISGHRSVSWYQQTPGQGLQFLFEYFSETQRNKGNFPGRFSGRQFSNSRSEMNVSTLELGDSALYLCASSLRGTGRYSPLHFGNGTRLTVT.

This clone was detected only once. The chain joins TRBV11-3 to TRBJ1-1; 8 positions match TRBD1. The CDR3 covers 15 residues. J gave up 6 bases and V 5 bases, and 11 bases lay outside the gene matches. Germline V gene data show CDR1 as SGHNT and CDR2 as YENEEA. The CDR3 nucleotides read TGTGCCAGCAGCCGATCTTATTACAGGGGGGCTGAAGCTTTCTTT. Amino acids: CASSRSYYRGAEAFF.

The V call is TRBV9, the J call TRBJ2-1, with D perhaps TRBD2 (5 bases). The ends were cut back, 3 bases at V and 5 bases at J, with 15 bases in the middle. Germline loops: CDR1 SGDLS, CDR2 YYNGEE. The CDR3 runs 15 residues. CDR3 residues: CASSAGGSSHNEQFF. The CDR3 region has the DNA TGTGCCAGCAGCGCCGGCGGGTCATCTCACAATGAGCAGTTCTTC. Drawing the rest from reference TRBV9 and TRBJ2-1, the complete variable domain is DSGVTQTPKHLITATGQRVTLRCSPRSGDLSVYWYQQSLDQGLQFLIQYYNGEERAKGNILERFSAQQFPDLHSELNLSSLELGDSALYFCASSAGGSSHNEQFFGPGTRLTVL.

V usage is TRBV3-1 (or the pseudogene TRBV3-2) and J usage is TRBJ1-3; D unresolved. The CDR3 sequence is 14 residues long. CDR1 is LGHDT, CDR2 YNNKEL, per germline (reference sequence). V lost 6 bases and J 1 base, leaving 10 bases between the germline ends. CDR3 sequence reads: CASSPGRSGNTIYF. CDR3 coding DNA: TGTGCCAGCAGTCCTGGTAGATCTGGAAACACCATATATTTT.

Sample share makes this clone medium-sized. The gene calls are TRBV5-4 and TRBJ2-7, with 8 bases matching TRBD1. Trimming cost V 0 bases and J 6 bases; bases outside gene matches: 8. The CDR3 extends over 15 amino acids. Germline assignment: CDR1 SGHNT and CDR2 YYREEE (reference sequence). The CDR3 loop reads CASSLGRDRGGEQYF. CDR3 DNA: TGTGCCAGCAGCTTGGGCCGAGACAGGGGTGGCGAGCAGTACTTC.

The gene calls are TRBV5-5 and TRBJ2-7; TRBD1 aligns across 8 bases. Germline V gene sequence: CDR1 SGHKS, CDR2 YYEKEE (reference sequence). The CDR3 extends over 14 amino acids. Trimming cost V 0 bases and J 11 bases; bases outside gene matches: 10. CDR3 region: CASSLARAGGVKYF. The DNA for the CDR3 is TGTGCCAGCAGCTTGGCCAGGGCAGGGGGCGTGAAGTACTTC.

The chain uses TRBV6-5 and TRBJ1-5; 9 positions agree with TRBD1. The CDR3 is made up of 14 amino acids. The trim removed 5 bases at V and 6 bases at J, leaving 5 bases unmatched. Looked up from germline, CDR1 is MNHEY and CDR2 is SVGAGI. In DNA form, the CDR3 reads TGTGCCAGCAGTCCCACAGGGGGCAGTCAGCCCCAGCATTTT. As protein: CASSPTGGSQPQHF.

V gene TRBV30 combines with J gene TRBJ2-5; 10 bases are shared with TRBD2. The CDR3 contains 14 residues. Unmatched junction bases numbered 6, after V lost 5 bases and J lost 3 bases. The germline V gene has CDR1 GTSNPN and CDR2 SVGIG (reference sequence). In nucleotides, the CDR3 is TGTGCCTGGGGCCGAGGACTAGCGGAAGAGACCCAGTACTTC. Its translation is CAWGRGLAEETQYF.

The genes are TRBV20-1 and TRBJ2-1, with TRBD2 matching over 9 bases. V lost 3 bases to trimming and J lost 4 bases; unmatched junction nucleotides: 10. CDR1 is DFQATT and CDR2 is SNEGSKA in the germline V gene (reference sequence). CDR3 length: 16 residues. This chain's CDR3 is CSASPSRTSVYNEQFF. Written as DNA, the CDR3 is TGCAGTGCTAGTCCCTCCCGGACTAGCGTTTACAATGAGCAGTTCTTC.

This clone was seen just once. V usage is TRBV2 and J usage is TRBJ1-5; no definite D call. The CDR3 is 14 residues long. Between the trimmed V and J ends, which lost 2 bases and 0 bases, there was a span of 5 bases. CDR1 is SNHLY and CDR2 is FYNNEI in the germline V gene. In DNA form, the CDR3 reads TGTGCCAGCAGTGAACAGGATAGCAATCAGCCCCAGCATTTT. Translation gives CASSEQDSNQPQHF.

This clone appeared a single time. The chain combines TRBV5-1 with TRBJ2-4; no clear D gene. The germline CDR1 and CDR2 sequences are SGHRS and YFSETQ. The CDR3 spans 15 residues. Trimming removed 4 bases at V and 0 bases at J, with 11 bases between. In DNA form, the CDR3 reads TGCGCCAGCAGCATAGATAATTTAGCCAAAAACATTCAGTACTTC. Protein sequence: CASSIDNLAKNIQYF.

V is TRBV29-1 and J is TRBJ2-2; 11 nucleotides align to TRBD1. CDR3 length: 18 residues. The V segment lost 0 bases and the J segment 3 bases; nucleotides outside the gene matches: 9. Germline CDR1 is SQVTM and CDR2 is ANQGSEA. The CDR3, as DNA: TGCAGCGTTGAAGATAGGACAGGGGGCCGGGTAGACACCGGGGAGCTGTTTTTT. Translation: CSVEDRTGGRVDTGELFF.